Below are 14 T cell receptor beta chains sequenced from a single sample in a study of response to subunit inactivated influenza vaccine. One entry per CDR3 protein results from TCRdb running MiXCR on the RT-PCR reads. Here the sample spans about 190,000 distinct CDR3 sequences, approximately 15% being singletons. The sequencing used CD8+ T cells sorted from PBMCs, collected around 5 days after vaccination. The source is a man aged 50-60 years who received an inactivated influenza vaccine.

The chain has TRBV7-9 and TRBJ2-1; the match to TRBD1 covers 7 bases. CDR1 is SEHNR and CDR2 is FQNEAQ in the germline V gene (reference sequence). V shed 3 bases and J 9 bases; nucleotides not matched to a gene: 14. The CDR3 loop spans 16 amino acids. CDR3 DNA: TGTGCCAGCAGCTTCTTTCTAGGGGGATGGGACAGTGAGCAGTTCTTC. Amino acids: CASSFFLGGWDSEQFF. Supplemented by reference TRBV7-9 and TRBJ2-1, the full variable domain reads DTGVSQNPRHKITKRGQNVTFRCDPISEHNRLYWYRQTLGQGPEFLTYFQNEAQLEKSRLLSDRFSAERPKGSFSTLEIQRTEQGDSAMYLCASSFFLGGWDSEQFFGPGTRLTVL.

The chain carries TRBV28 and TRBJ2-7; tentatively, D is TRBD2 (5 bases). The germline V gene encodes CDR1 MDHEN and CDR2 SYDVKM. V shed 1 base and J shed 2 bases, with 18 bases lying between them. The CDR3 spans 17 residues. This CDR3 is CASSLSGGREWTYEQYF. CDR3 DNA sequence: TGTGCCAGCAGTTTATCTGGCGGGCGAGAGTGGACCTACGAGCAGTACTTC.

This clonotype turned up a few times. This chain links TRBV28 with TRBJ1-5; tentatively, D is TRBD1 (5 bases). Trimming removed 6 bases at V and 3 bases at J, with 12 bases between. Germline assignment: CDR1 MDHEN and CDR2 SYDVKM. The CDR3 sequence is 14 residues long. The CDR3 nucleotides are TGTGCCAGCAGCCTGTTGGGGGTCAATCAGCCCCAGCATTTT. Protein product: CASSLLGVNQPQHF.

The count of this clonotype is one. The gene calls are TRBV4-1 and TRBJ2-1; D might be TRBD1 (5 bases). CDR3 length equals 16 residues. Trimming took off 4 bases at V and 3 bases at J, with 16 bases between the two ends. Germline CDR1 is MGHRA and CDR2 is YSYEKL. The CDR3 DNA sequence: TGCGCCAGCAGCCCCAAGCCCCCAGGGAACTACAATGAGCAGTTCTTC. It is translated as CASSPKPPGNYNEQFF.

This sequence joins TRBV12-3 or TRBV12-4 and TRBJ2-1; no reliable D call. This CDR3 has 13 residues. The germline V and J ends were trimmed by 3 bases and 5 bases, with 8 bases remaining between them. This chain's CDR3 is CASSFPGNNEQFF. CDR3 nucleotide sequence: TGTGCCAGCAGTTTCCCTGGGAACAATGAGCAGTTCTTC.

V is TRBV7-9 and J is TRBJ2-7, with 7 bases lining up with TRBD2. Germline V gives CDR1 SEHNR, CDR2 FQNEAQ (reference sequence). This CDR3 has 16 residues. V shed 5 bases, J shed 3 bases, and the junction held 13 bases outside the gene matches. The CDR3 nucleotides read TGTGCCAGCAGCCAAATGATAGGACTAGTCGGCTACGAGCAGTACTTC. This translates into CASSQMIGLVGYEQYF.

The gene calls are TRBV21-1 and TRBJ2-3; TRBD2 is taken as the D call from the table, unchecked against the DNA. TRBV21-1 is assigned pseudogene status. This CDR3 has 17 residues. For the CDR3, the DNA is TGTGCCAGCAGCCTTCAACCGACTAGCGGGCCCCAAGATACGCAGTATTTT. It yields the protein CASSLQPTSGPQDTQYF.

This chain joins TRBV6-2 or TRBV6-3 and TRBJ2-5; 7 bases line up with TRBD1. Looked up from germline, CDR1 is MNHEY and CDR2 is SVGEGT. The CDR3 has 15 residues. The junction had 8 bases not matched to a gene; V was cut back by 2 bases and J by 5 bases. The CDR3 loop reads CASSYVRQGYETQYF. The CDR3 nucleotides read TGTGCCAGCAGTTACGTGAGACAGGGATACGAGACCCAGTACTTC.

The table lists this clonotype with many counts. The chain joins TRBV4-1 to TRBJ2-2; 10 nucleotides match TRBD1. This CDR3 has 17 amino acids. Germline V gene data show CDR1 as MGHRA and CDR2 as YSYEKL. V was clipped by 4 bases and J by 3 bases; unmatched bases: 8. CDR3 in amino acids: CASSLLGQGDYTGELFF. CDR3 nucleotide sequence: TGCGCCAGCAGCCTCCTAGGACAGGGGGACTACACCGGGGAGCTGTTTTTT.

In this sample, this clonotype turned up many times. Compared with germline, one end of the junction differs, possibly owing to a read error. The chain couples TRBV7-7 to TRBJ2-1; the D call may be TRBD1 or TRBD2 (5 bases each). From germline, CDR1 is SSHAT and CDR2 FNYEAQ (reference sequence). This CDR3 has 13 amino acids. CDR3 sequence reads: CASSLVGGNEQFF. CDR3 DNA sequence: TGTGCTAGCAGCTTAGTTGGGGGCAATGAGCAGTTCTTC.

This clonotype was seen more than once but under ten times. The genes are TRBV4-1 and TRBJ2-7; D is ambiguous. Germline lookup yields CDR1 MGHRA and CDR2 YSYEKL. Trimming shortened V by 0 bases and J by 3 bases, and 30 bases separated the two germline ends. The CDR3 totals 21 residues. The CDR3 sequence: CASSQDIGDSVREGKVYEQYF. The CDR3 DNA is TGCGCCAGCAGCCAAGATATTGGGGATTCCGTAAGGGAAGGAAAAGTCTACGAGCAGTACTTC.

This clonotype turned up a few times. CDR3 amino acids: CASSVGSEQFF. Written as DNA, the CDR3 is TGTGCCAGCAGCGTAGGGAGTGAGCAGTTCTTC. The rearrangement links TRBV9 to TRBJ2-1, with D uncertain. The CDR3 spans 11 residues. Germline CDR1 reads SGDLS; CDR2 reads YYNGEE. The V and J ends lost 0 bases and 9 bases respectively, with 4 bases between them. The complete variable domain, with remaining parts taken from reference TRBV9 and TRBJ2-1, reads DSGVTQTPKHLITATGQRVTLRCSPRSGDLSVYWYQQSLDQGLQFLIQYYNGEERAKGNILERFSAQQFPDLHSELNLSSLELGDSALYFCASSVGSEQFFGPGTRLTVL.

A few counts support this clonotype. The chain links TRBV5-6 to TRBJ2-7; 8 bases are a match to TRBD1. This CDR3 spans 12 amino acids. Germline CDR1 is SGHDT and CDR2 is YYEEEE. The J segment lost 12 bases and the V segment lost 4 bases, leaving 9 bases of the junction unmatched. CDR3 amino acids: CASSQPRTGMYF. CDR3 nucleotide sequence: TGTGCCAGCAGCCAACCACGGACAGGGATGTACTTC.

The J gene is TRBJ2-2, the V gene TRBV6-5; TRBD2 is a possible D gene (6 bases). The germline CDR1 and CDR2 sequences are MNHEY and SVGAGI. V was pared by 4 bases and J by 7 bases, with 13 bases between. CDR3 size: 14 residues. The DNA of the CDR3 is TGTGCCAGCAGTTTGCTAGCGTCAGGCGGGGAGCTGTTTTTT. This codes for CASSLLASGGELFF.